The T cell receptor beta chain under discussion was sequenced for a study of shared clonotypes between healthy human individuals. The wider study: There were three CD4 naive, three CD4 memory, two CD8 naive and one CD8 memory plates per donor.

Several immunoSEQ plates held equal portions of the genomic DNA taken from each subset. Profiling relied on immunoSEQ multiplex PCR, and the TCRdb table lists in-frame clones only, not all of them. Among more than 1 million clones, 75% to 80% were seen once, and the ten largest hold around 0.47%. Germline V gene data show CDR1 as MNHNS and CDR2 as SASEGT. With 1 base removed from V and 7 bases from J, the gap between germline ends came to 14 bases. The CDR3 length is 15 residues. This clone showed up just a few times. Its cognate antigen is unknown. Findings of the study overall: At large depth, rarefaction still showed sorted-subset sequencing to be incomplete. Donor scarcity curtailed the genetic and exposure-history diversity represented herein.

Sequenced: memory CD4+ T cells from PBMCs. Indicated subset: CD45RA-negative fraction. The receptor's source is a man younger than 35 in good health. Some clones in this sample may be carry-over from other donors' samples. The chain uses TRBV6-1 and TRBJ1-5; a possible D gene is TRBD1 (5 bases). The DNA for the CDR3 is TGTGCCAGCAGTGAAGAACTCCCGGGGGTACAGCCCCAGCATTTT. Amino acids: CASSEELPGVQPQHF.